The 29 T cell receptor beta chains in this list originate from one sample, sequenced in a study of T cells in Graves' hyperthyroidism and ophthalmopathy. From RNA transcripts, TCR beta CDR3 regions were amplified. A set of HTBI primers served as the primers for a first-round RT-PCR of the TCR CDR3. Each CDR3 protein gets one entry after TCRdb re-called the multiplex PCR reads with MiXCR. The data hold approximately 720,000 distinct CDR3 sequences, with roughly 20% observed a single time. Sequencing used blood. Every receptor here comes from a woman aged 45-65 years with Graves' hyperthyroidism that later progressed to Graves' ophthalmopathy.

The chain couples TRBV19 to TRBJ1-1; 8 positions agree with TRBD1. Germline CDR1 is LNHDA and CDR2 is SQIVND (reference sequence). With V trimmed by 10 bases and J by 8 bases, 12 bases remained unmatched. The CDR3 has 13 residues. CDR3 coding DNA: TGTGCCATCAAGGACAGGGCTGCCTCCGAAGCTTTCTTT. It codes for CAIKDRAASEAFF.

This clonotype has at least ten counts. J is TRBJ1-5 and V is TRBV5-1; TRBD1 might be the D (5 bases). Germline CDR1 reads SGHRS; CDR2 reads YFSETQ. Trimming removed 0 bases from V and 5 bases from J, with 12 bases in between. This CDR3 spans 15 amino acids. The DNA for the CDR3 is TGCGCCAGCAGCTTGGAGGGGCAGAGTTATCAGCCCCAGCATTTT. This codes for CASSLEGQSYQPQHF.

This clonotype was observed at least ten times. CDR3 residues: CASSQRTVATGELFF. The DNA for the CDR3 is TGTGCCAGCAGCCAACGGACAGTTGCCACCGGGGAGCTGTTTTTT. The rearrangement links TRBV3-1 to TRBJ2-2; perhaps TRBD1 as D (6 bases). V lost 2 bases to trimming and J lost 4 bases, with 11 bases between them. The CDR3 consists of 15 residues. Germline V gives CDR1 LGHDT, CDR2 YNNKEL (reference sequence).

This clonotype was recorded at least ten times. The CDR3 nucleotides read TGTGCCACCTCCCTGGTCGGACTAGCAGAAGATACGCAGTATTTT. Translation: CATSLVGLAEDTQYF. V gene TRBV12-3 or TRBV12-4 combines with J gene TRBJ2-3; 8 bases line up with TRBD2. Germline trimming cut 10 bases from V and 5 bases from J; bases unmatched to any gene: 14. CDR3 size: 15 residues.

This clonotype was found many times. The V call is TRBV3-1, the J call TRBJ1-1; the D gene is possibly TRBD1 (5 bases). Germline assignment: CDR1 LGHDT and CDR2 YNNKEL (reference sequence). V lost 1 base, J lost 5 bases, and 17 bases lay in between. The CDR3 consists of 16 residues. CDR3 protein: CASSQASRVSTTEAFF. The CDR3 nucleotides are TGTGCCAGCAGCCAAGCCTCCAGGGTTTCGACGACTGAAGCTTTCTTT.

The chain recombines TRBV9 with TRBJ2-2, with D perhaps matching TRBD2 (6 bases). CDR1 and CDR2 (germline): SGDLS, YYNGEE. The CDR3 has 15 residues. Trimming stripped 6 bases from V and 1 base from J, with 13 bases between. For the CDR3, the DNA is TGTGCCAGCAATAAGGGAGGAAAGAACACCGGGGAGCTGTTTTTT. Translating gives CASNKGGKNTGELFF.

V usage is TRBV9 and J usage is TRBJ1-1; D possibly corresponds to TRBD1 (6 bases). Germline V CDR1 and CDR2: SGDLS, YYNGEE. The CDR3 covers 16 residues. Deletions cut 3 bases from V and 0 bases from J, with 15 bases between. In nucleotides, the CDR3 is TGTGCCAGCAGCGAACCGGGGGGCGGCATGAACACTGAAGCTTTCTTT. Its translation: CASSEPGGGMNTEAFF.

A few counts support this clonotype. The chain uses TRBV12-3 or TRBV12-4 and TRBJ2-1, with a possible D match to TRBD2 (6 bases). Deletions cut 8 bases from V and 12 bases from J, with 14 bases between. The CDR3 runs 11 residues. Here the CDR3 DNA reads TGTGCCAGCGGGACTTCGGAGGTGCAGTTCTTC. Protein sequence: CASGTSEVQFF.

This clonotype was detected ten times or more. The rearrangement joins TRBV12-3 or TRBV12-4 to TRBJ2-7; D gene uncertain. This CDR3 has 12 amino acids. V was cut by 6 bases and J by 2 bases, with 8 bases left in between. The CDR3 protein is CASSPWTYEQYF. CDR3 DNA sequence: TGTGCCAGCAGCCCCTGGACCTACGAGCAGTACTTC.

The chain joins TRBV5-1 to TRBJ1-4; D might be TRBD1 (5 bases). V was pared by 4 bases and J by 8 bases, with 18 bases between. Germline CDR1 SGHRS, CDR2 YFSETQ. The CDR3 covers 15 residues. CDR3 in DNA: TGCGCCAGCAGCCGGAGCGGGGGTTCTCGGGAAAAACTGTTTTTT. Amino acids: CASSRSGGSREKLFF.

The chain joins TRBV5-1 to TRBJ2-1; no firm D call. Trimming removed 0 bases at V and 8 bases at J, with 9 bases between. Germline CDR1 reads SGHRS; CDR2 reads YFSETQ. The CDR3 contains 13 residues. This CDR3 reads CASSLDLGDEQFF. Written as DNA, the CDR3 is TGCGCCAGCAGCTTGGACCTAGGCGATGAGCAGTTCTTC.

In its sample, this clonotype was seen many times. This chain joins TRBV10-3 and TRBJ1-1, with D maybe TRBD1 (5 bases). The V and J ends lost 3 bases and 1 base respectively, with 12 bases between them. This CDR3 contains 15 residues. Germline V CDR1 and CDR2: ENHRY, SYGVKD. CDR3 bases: TGTGCCATCAGTGATGGGGGGGACTCGAACACTGAAGCTTTCTTT. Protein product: CAISDGGDSNTEAFF.

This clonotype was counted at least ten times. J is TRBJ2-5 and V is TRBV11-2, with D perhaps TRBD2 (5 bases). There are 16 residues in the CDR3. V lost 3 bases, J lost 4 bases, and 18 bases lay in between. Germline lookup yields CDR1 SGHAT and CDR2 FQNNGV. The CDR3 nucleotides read TGTGCCAGCAGCTTTTTTCATACTAGAGACGGAGAGACCCAGTACTTC. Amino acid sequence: CASSFFHTRDGETQYF.

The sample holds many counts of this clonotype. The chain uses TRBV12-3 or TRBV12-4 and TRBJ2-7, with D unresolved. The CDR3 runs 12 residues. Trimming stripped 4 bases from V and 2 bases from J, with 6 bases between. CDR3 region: CASSSGAYEQYF. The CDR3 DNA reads TGTGCCAGCAGTTCCGGAGCCTACGAGCAGTACTTC.

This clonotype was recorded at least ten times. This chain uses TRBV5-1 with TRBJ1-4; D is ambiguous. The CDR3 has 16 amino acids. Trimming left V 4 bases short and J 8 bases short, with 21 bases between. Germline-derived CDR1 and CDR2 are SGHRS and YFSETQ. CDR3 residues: CASSPAHLDEREKLFF. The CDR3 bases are TGCGCCAGCAGCCCCGCCCACCTGGACGAACGGGAAAAACTGTTTTTT.

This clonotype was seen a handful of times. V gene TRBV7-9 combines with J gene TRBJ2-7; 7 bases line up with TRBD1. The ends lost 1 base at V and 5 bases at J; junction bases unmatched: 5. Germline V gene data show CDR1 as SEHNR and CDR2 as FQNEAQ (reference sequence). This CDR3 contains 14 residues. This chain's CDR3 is CASSLGVGGDEQYF. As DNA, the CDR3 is TGTGCCAGCAGCTTAGGTGTAGGGGGCGACGAGCAGTACTTC.

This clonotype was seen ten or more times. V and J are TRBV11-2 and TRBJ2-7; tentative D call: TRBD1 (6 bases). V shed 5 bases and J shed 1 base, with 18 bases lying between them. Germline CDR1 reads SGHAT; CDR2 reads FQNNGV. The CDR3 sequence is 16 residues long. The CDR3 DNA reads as TGTGCCAGCAGCGAACCGGGACACTTACCATCCTACGAGCAGTACTTC. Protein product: CASSEPGHLPSYEQYF.

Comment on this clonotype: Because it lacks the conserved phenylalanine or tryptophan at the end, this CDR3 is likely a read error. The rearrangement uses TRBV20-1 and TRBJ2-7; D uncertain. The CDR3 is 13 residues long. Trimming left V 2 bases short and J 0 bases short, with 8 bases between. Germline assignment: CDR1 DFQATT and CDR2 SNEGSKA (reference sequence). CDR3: CSARKADSYEQYL. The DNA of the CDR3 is TGCAGTGCTAGAAAGGCTGACTCCTACGAGCAGTACCTC.

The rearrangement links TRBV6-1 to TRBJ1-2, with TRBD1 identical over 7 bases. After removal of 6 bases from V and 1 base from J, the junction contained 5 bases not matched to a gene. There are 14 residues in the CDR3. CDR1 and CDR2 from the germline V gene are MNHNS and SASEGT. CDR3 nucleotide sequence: TGTGCCAGCAGCCCAGACAGGGTTAACTATGGCTACACCTTC. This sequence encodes CASSPDRVNYGYTF.

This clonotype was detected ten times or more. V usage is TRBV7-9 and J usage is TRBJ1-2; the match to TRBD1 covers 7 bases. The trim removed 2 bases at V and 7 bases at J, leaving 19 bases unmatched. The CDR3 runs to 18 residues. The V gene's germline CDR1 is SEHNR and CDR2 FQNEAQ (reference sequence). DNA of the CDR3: TGTGCCAGCAGCTTATATGGGGGCGGGGACAGAGGACGATTTGGCTACACCTTC. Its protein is CASSLYGGGDRGRFGYTF.

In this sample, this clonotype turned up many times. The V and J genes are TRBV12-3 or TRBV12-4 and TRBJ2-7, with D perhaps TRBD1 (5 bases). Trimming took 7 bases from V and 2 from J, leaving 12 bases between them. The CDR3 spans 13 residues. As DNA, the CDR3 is TGTGCCAGCAAGCCGGACACGACCTACGAGCAGTACTTC. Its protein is CASKPDTTYEQYF.

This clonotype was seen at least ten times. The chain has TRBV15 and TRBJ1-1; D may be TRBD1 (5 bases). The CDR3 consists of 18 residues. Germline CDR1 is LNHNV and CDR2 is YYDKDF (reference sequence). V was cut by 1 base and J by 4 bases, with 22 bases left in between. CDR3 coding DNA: TGTGCCACCAGCAGAGGCCGGGACTTTAACACGTTGGGCACTGAAGCTTTCTTT. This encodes CATSRGRDFNTLGTEAFF.

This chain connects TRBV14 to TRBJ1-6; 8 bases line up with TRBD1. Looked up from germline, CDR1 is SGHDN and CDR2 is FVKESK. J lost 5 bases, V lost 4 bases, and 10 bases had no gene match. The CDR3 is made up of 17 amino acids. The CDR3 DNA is TGTGCCAGCAGCCCTTTGGACAGGGCTTCGGATAATTCACCCCTCCACTTT. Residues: CASSPLDRASDNSPLHF.

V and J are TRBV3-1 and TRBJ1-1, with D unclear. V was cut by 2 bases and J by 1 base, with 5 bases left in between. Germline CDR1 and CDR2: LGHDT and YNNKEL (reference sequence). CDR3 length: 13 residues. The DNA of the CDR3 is TGTGCCAGCAGCCAAAATGGGAACACTGAAGCTTTCTTT. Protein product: CASSQNGNTEAFF.

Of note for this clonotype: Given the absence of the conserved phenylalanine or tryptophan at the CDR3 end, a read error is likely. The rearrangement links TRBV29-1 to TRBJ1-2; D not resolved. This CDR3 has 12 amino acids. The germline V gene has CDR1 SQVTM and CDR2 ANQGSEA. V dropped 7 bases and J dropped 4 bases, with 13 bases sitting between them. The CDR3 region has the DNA TGCAGCGCCTGGCGTGAGCGCTATGGCTACACCCTC. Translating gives CSAWRERYGYTL.

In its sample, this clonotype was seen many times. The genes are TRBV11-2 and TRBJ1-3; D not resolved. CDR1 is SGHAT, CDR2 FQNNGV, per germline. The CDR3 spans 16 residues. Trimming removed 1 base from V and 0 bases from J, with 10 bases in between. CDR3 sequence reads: CASSLGPRTSGNTIYF. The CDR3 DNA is TGTGCCAGCAGCTTAGGGCCTAGAACCTCTGGAAACACCATATATTTT.

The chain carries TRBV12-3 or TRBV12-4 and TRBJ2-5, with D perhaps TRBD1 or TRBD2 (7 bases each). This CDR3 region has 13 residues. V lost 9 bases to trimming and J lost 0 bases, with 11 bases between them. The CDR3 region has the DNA TGTGCCAGTCAGGGGGGGTACCAAGAGACCCAGTACTTC. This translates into CASQGGYQETQYF.

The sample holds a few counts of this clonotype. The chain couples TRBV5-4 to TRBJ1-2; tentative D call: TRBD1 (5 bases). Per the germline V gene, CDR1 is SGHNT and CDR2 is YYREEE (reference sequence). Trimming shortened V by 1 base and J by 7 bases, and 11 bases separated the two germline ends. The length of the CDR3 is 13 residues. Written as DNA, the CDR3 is TGTGCCAGCAGCTTGAGAGGGGAATTTGGCTACACCTTC. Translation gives CASSLRGEFGYTF.

The CDR3 protein is CASSQFGGQQETQYF. The CDR3 nucleotides are TGCGCCAGCAGCCAATTCGGCGGGCAGCAAGAGACCCAGTACTTC. The chain has TRBV4-1 and TRBJ2-5, with D maybe TRBD2 (5 bases). CDR3 length equals 15 residues. Trimming removed 2 bases from V and 2 bases from J, with 12 bases in between. Germline-derived CDR1 and CDR2 are MGHRA and YSYEKL.